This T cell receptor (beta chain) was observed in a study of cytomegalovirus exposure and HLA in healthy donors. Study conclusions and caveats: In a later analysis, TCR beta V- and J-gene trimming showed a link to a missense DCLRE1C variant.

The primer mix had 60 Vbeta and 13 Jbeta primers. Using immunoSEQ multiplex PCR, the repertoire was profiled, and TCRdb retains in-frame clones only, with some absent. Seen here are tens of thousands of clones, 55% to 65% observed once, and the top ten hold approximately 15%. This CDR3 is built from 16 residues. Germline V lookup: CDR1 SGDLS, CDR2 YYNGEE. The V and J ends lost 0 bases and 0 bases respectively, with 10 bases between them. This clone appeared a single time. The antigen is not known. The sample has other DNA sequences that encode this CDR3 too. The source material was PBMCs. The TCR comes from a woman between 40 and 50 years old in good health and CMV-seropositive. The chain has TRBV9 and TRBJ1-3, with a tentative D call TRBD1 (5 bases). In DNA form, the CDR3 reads TGTGCCAGCAGCGTAGACCAGGGAAGCTCTGGAAACACCATATATTTT. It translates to CASSVDQGSSGNTIYF.